These 25 T cell receptor beta chains were sequenced from one sample in a study of T cell responses to AZD1222 COVID-19 vaccine. Measured with immunoSEQ multiplex PCR; TCRdb has only the in-frame clones, and not every one. This sample has 130,000 or so clones, with more than 85% found just once. The sample was peripheral blood, taken 28 days after the second AZD1222 dose. Receptors were obtained from an adult who received the AZD1222 COVID-19 vaccine.

The rearrangement joins TRBV4-3 to TRBJ2-3; D is undetermined. The V and J ends lost 2 bases and 6 bases respectively, with 9 bases between them. The CDR3 has 13 residues. Germline CDR1 is LGHNA and CDR2 is YSLEER. The CDR3 nucleotides are TGCGCCAGCAGCCAAAGCCCCACCGATACGCAGTATTTT. Residues: CASSQSPTDTQYF.

V is TRBV9 and J is TRBJ2-1; 15 nucleotides agree with TRBD2. In germline, CDR1 is SGDLS, CDR2 YYNGEE. With 2 bases clipped from V and 7 bases from J, the junction kept 10 bases outside the gene matches. This CDR3 has 18 amino acids. In DNA, the CDR3 is TGTGCCAGCAGCGTCAGGACTAGCGGGGGGGCGGCGGCAAATGAGCAGTTCTTC. Amino acids: CASSVRTSGGAAANEQFF.

Only one count was recorded for this clone. This chain joins TRBV6-5 and TRBJ2-3; D might be TRBD2 (5 bases). The CDR3 spans 12 residues. V lost 4 bases to trimming and J lost 3 bases, with 5 bases between them. Germline V CDR1 and CDR2: MNHEY, SVGAGI. The CDR3 spells CASSLATDTQYF. The DNA of the CDR3 is TGTGCCAGCAGTTTAGCGACAGATACGCAGTATTTT.

Details on this clone: The germline gene is not matched at one end of the junction; a read error may be the cause. The chain is built from TRBV24-1 and TRBJ1-1; possibly TRBD1 for D (5 bases). CDR3 length: 14 amino acids. Germline-derived CDR1 and CDR2 are KGHDR and SFDVKD. DNA of the CDR3: TGTGCCACCAGTGATTTGGATTCCGGGGCCGGACTTTACTTT. This translates into CATSDLDSGAGLYF.

This clone was recorded a few times. This chain links TRBV4-1 with TRBJ1-2, with TRBD1 identical over 8 bases. This CDR3 spans 14 amino acids. The junction had 1 base not matched to a gene; V was cut back by 1 base and J by 3 bases. The germline V gene encodes CDR1 MGHRA and CDR2 YSYEKL. The chain's CDR3 is CASSQGQGHYGYTF. In nucleotides, the CDR3 is TGCGCCAGCAGCCAAGGACAGGGGCACTATGGCTACACCTTC.

Turning to this clone: This sample includes further DNA sequences coding for the same CDR3. J is TRBJ2-7 and V is TRBV19, with D possibly being TRBD1 (5 bases). The CDR3 consists of 13 residues. V lost 3 bases and J 3 bases, leaving 9 bases between the germline ends. The V gene's germline CDR1 is LNHDA and CDR2 SQIVND (reference sequence). CDR3 region: CASSMGQGYEQYF. The CDR3 bases are TGTGCCAGTAGTATGGGGCAGGGCTACGAGCAGTACTTC.

The CDR3 is CASSQDVNGRGSYNEQFF. CDR3 bases: TGTGCCAGCAGCCAAGATGTTAACGGGAGGGGCTCCTACAATGAGCAGTTCTTC. The chain joins TRBV3-1 (or the pseudogene TRBV3-2) to TRBJ2-1; 8 bases map to TRBD2. Germline CDR1 and CDR2: LGHDT and YNNKEL (reference sequence). The CDR3 extends over 18 amino acids. With V trimmed by 0 bases and J by 0 bases, 7 bases remained unmatched.

The gene calls are TRBV24-1 and TRBJ2-2; D ambiguous. The CDR3 covers 13 residues. CDR1 KGHDR and CDR2 SFDVKD come from the germline V gene. Trimming took off 4 bases at V and 4 bases at J, with 6 bases between the two ends. The CDR3 sequence: CATSDHVTGELFF. CDR3 sequence (DNA): TGTGCCACCAGTGACCACGTCACCGGGGAGCTGTTTTTT.

The CDR3 region has the DNA TGTGCCAGTAGTAAAGGGACGGTCTATGGCTACACCTTC. Amino acid sequence: CASSKGTVYGYTF. The chain links TRBV19 to TRBJ1-2, with D possibly TRBD1 on 5 matching bases. Germline V lookup: CDR1 LNHDA, CDR2 SQIVND (reference sequence). The CDR3 runs 13 residues. The V gene lost 4 bases and the J gene lost 4 bases, with 10 bases spanning the gap.

The V call is TRBV5-6, the J call TRBJ2-3, with D uncertain. Germline loops: CDR1 SGHDT, CDR2 YYEEEE. V was cut by 0 bases and J by 0 bases, with 11 bases left in between. CDR3 length: 16 residues. The CDR3 nucleotides are TGTGCCAGCAGCTTGGGGGTGGGGATTAGCACAGATACGCAGTATTTT. Translating gives CASSLGVGISTDTQYF.

The V call is TRBV19, the J call TRBJ1-1, with TRBD1 identical over 9 bases. V lost 5 bases to trimming and J lost 7 bases; unmatched junction nucleotides: 8. The CDR3 spans 14 residues. Germline V gene lookup returns CDR1 LNHDA and CDR2 SQIVND (reference sequence). The CDR3 bases are TGTGCCAGTAGTTCATGGACAGGGGAGGTTGAAGCTTTCTTT. As protein: CASSSWTGEVEAFF.

This sequence joins TRBV24-1 and TRBJ1-2, with D uncertain. The CDR3 runs 11 residues. Germline values: CDR1 KGHDR, CDR2 SFDVKD. With 3 bases removed from V and 9 bases from J, the gap between germline ends came to 7 bases. CDR3 in amino acids: CATSDGVSYTF. In DNA form, the CDR3 reads TGTGCCACCAGTGATGGGGTAAGCTACACCTTC.

The gene calls are TRBV27 and TRBJ1-6; D uncertain. The CDR3 consists of 18 residues. From germline, CDR1 is MNHEY and CDR2 SMNVEV (reference sequence). The V end was cut by 5 bases, the J end by 4 bases, with 21 bases between. CDR3 bases: TGTGCCAGCAGTCCATTACGAGGCGTACTCCTTTATAATTCACCCCTCCACTTT. It yields the protein CASSPLRGVLLYNSPLHF.

The chain's CDR3 is CSEQAQGVGETQYF. The CDR3 DNA sequence: TGCAGCGAACAAGCTCAGGGGGTAGGAGAGACCCAGTACTTC. This chain uses TRBV29-1 with TRBJ2-5, with TRBD1 identical over 7 bases. CDR3 length: 14 amino acids. Germline V gene data show CDR1 as SQVTM and CDR2 as ANQGSEA. V was pared by 7 bases and J by 4 bases, with 12 bases of the junction left unmatched.

This rearrangement joins TRBV7-9 to TRBJ1-4; a possible D gene is TRBD1 (6 bases). This CDR3 contains 13 residues. Trimming pared 1 base from V and 13 bases from J, leaving 13 bases between. Germline V gene lookup returns CDR1 SEHNR and CDR2 FQNEAQ (reference sequence). This CDR3 is CASSLEQGLRLFF. For the CDR3, the DNA is TGTGCCAGCAGCTTAGAGCAGGGGTTAAGACTGTTTTTT.

V gene TRBV19 combines with J gene TRBJ2-7; 12 bases map to TRBD2. Germline CDR1 reads LNHDA; CDR2 reads SQIVND (reference sequence). The CDR3 is 13 amino acids. V trimming: 10 bases; J trimming: 2 bases; junction bases outside the gene matches: 3. The CDR3 DNA follows: TGTGCCACCCGGACTAGCGGGACCTACGAGCAGTACTTC. Translation: CATRTSGTYEQYF.

The V call is TRBV2, the J call TRBJ1-4; D is uncertain. The V gene's germline CDR1 is SNHLY and CDR2 FYNNEI. This CDR3 comprises 14 residues. Trimming took off 4 bases at V and 7 bases at J, with 13 bases between the two ends. The CDR3 DNA follows: TGTGCCAGCAGTGGTACCAATCGGGGTGAAAAACTGTTTTTT. Protein sequence: CASSGTNRGEKLFF.

The table lists this clone with a few counts. In DNA form, the CDR3 reads TGTGCCACCGGACAGGGGTCGAATCAGCCCCAGCATTTT. Translated, it gives CATGQGSNQPQHF. This chain uses TRBV12-3 or TRBV12-4 with TRBJ1-5; 9 bases match TRBD1. The CDR3 spans 13 residues. With 10 bases clipped from V and 4 bases from J, the junction kept 5 bases outside the gene matches.

The chain links TRBV4-1 to TRBJ1-2, with 7 bases that match TRBD1. The germline CDR1 and CDR2 sequences are MGHRA and YSYEKL. The CDR3 sequence is 17 residues long. The V and J ends lost 0 bases and 2 bases, in that order; junction bases with no gene match: 9. CDR3: CASSQDGSGGANYGYTF. For the CDR3, the DNA is TGCGCCAGCAGCCAAGATGGGTCAGGGGGTGCAAACTATGGCTACACCTTC.

The rearrangement links TRBV10-3 to TRBJ1-1; 9 positions match TRBD1. The CDR3 is 14 residues long. The V gene's germline CDR1 is ENHRY and CDR2 SYGVKD. V shed 6 bases, J shed 1 base, and the junction held 3 bases outside the gene matches. CDR3 region: CAISLGQGNTEAFF. Written as DNA, the CDR3 is TGTGCCATCAGCTTGGGACAGGGGAACACTGAAGCTTTCTTT.

The chain carries TRBV7-2 and TRBJ1-4; no clear D. Trimming left V 1 base short and J 4 bases short, with 7 bases between. In germline, CDR1 is SGHTA, CDR2 FQGNSA. The CDR3 contains 14 residues. The CDR3 reads CASSLDGNNEKLFF. DNA for the CDR3: TGTGCCAGCAGCTTAGACGGGAATAATGAAAAACTGTTTTTT. The whole variable domain, remainder taken from reference TRBV7-2 and TRBJ1-4, is GAGVSQSPSNKVTEKGKDVELRCDPISGHTALYWYRQSLGQGLEFLIYFQGNSAPDKSGLPSDRFSAERTGGSVSTLTIQRTQQEDSAVYLCASSLDGNNEKLFFGSGTQLSVL.

The chain employs TRBV3-1 (or the pseudogene TRBV3-2) and TRBJ2-5; 10 positions agree with TRBD2. CDR1 and CDR2 from the germline V gene are LGHDT and YNNKEL (reference sequence). This CDR3 spans 16 amino acids. The V gene end was trimmed by 5 bases and the J gene end by 4 bases; junction bases not matched to a gene: 10. The CDR3 nucleotides are TGTGCCAGCAGCTTCCTTCGGCCTAGCGGGGGAGAGACCCAGTACTTC. It specifies CASSFLRPSGGETQYF.

The gene calls are TRBV29-1 and TRBJ1-1, with TRBD1 as a possible D gene (6 bases). The CDR3 consists of 11 residues. The germline V and J ends were trimmed by 6 bases and 7 bases, with 12 bases remaining between them. Germline V lookup: CDR1 SQVTM, CDR2 ANQGSEA. The CDR3 reads CSVSSGHEAFF. The CDR3 DNA is TGCAGCGTCAGCTCGGGACATGAAGCTTTCTTT.

This clone was counted only a few times. J is TRBJ1-5 and V is TRBV28, with D uncertain. The CDR3 spans 13 residues. The V end lost 0 bases, the J end lost 4 bases, and 4 bases lay between the germline ends. CDR1 is MDHEN and CDR2 is SYDVKM in the germline V gene. The CDR3 DNA reads as TGTGCCAGCAGTTTATGGAAGAATCAGCCCCAGCATTTT. Its translation: CASSLWKNQPQHF.

The J gene is TRBJ2-5, the V gene TRBV29-1; possible D gene TRBD1, 6 bases. CDR3 length: 14 residues. The germline V gene has CDR1 SQVTM and CDR2 ANQGSEA. Trimming removed 0 bases from V and 3 bases from J, with 11 bases in between. The CDR3 nucleotides are TGCAGCGTTGAAGATCTGAGACAGGAAGAGACCCAGTACTTC. Protein: CSVEDLRQEETQYF.